This T cell receptor beta chain derives from a study of blood T cell repertoires in COVID-19. The authors' processing: Estimated nucleated cell counts came from reference gene primer amplification. The method was immunoSEQ multiplex PCR; TCRdb's version includes in-frame clones alone and lacks a portion of them. For V, J and clone size, that table is used; D and trimming come from the DNA. The profile shows roughly 430,000 clones, 70% to 90% of them singletons. The CDR3 runs 15 residues. Germline V gene lookup returns CDR1 SGHDT and CDR2 YYEEEE. V lost 4 bases to trimming and J lost 4 bases; unmatched junction nucleotides: 6.

Sequencing was performed on PBMCs or T cells enriched from blood (not recorded which). This receptor was obtained from a woman younger than 35 who had been exposed to COVID-19. The chain couples TRBV5-6 to TRBJ1-3; 9 bases match TRBD1. The CDR3 protein is CASSLQGQGGNTIYF. As DNA, the CDR3 is TGTGCCAGCAGCCTTCAGGGACAGGGAGGAAACACCATATATTTT. The variable domain in full, with the rest retrieved from reference TRBV5-6 and TRBJ1-3, is DAGVTQSPTHLIKTRGQQVTLRCSPKSGHDTVSWYQQALGQGPQFIFQYYEEEERQRGNFPDRFSGHQFPNYSSELNVNALLLGDSALYLCASSLQGQGGNTIYFGEGSWLTVV.